The 26 T cell receptor beta chains below were found in one sample sequenced in a study of T cells after posttransplantation cyclophosphamide. Here immunoSEQ multiplex PCR was the method, and the copy in TCRdb shows in-frame clones only, minus some. The repertoire consists of fewer than 55,000 clones, none detected only once. Sequenced: PBMCs. The receptors were sampled from a man aged 35-49 years in good health, CMV-negative, and a related stem cell transplant donor.

This clone occurred many times. This chain links TRBV7-3 with TRBJ2-1, with TRBD2 matching 7 bases. Unmatched junction bases numbered 12, after V lost 1 base and J lost 9 bases. This CDR3 contains 16 residues. The V gene's germline CDR1 is SGHTA and CDR2 FQGTGA. The CDR3 spells CASSLNGGVAGLEQFF. The DNA of the CDR3 is TGTGCCAGCAGCTTAAACGGAGGAGTAGCGGGCCTTGAGCAGTTCTTC.

The chain is built from TRBV29-1 and TRBJ2-7; 10 bases match TRBD2. Germline V gene sequence: CDR1 SQVTM, CDR2 ANQGSEA. Trimming took 0 bases from V and 2 from J; bases not matched to a gene: 10. The CDR3 runs to 17 residues. The CDR3 DNA sequence: TGCAGCGTTGAAGATCGGGCTAGCGGGGGCAAAACCTACGAGCAGTACTTC. This gives the protein CSVEDRASGGKTYEQYF.

CDR3 loop: CASSPQGAGNTIYF. The CDR3 DNA is TGTGCCAGCTCACCGCAGGGTGCTGGAAACACCATATATTTT. V and J are TRBV18 and TRBJ1-3, with D tentatively TRBD1 (5 bases). There are 14 residues in the CDR3. Trimming stripped 3 bases from V and 2 bases from J, with 8 bases between. Germline CDR1 and CDR2: KGHSH and LQKENI.

In this sample, this clone turned up many times. The chain is built from TRBV18 and TRBJ1-1, with D hard to call. The CDR3 runs 12 residues. Germline V gene lookup returns CDR1 KGHSH and CDR2 LQKENI. V was cut by 4 bases and J by 8 bases, with 11 bases left in between. CDR3 region: CASSQQPVEAFF. The CDR3 bases are TGTGCCAGCTCACAACAGCCGGTAGAAGCTTTCTTT.

In this sample, this clone turned up many times. In DNA, the CDR3 is TGTGCCAGCAGCTCCTTCCAGGGGAACACCGGGGAGCTGTTTTTT. Translating it yields CASSSFQGNTGELFF. The rearrangement joins TRBV7-3 to TRBJ2-2, with D possibly TRBD1 on 5 matching bases. The CDR3 contains 15 residues. Trimming stripped 4 bases from V and 1 base from J, with 10 bases between. Germline CDR1 reads SGHTA; CDR2 reads FQGTGA.

This clone was counted a few times. The chain has TRBV9 and TRBJ2-5; 8 bases match TRBD1. The germline V gene has CDR1 SGDLS and CDR2 YYNGEE. The CDR3 has 16 amino acids. Trimming took 3 bases from V and 3 from J; bases not matched to a gene: 10. The chain's CDR3 is CASSEWTGRREETQYF. For the CDR3, the DNA is TGTGCCAGCAGCGAATGGACAGGGCGGCGAGAAGAGACCCAGTACTTC.

This clone was seen many times. This chain uses TRBV5-1 with TRBJ1-5; unclear D gene. CDR3 length equals 13 residues. Germline CDR1 is SGHRS and CDR2 is YFSETQ. V was cut by 4 bases and J by 7 bases, with 12 bases left in between. The CDR3 here is CASSVDGPQPQHF. CDR3 nucleotides: TGCGCCAGCAGCGTTGATGGCCCCCAGCCCCAGCATTTT.

This clone was seen a few times. This chain links TRBV2 with TRBJ2-1, with 9 positions matching TRBD2. V shed 5 bases, J shed 6 bases, and the junction held 14 bases outside the gene matches. CDR1 and CDR2 (germline): SNHLY, FYNNEI. The CDR3 totals 17 residues. The CDR3 is CASSRFSGGSNFNEQFF. The CDR3 DNA follows: TGTGCCAGCAGTCGTTTTAGCGGGGGTTCGAATTTCAATGAGCAGTTCTTC.

This clone came up many times. The sample carries other DNA sequences with the same CDR3. The genes are TRBV5-3 and TRBJ2-3; 7 nucleotides line up with TRBD2. TRBV5-3 is an ORF for which the function is uncertain. The CDR3 totals 17 residues. V trimming: 6 bases; J trimming: 0 bases; junction bases outside the gene matches: 13. CDR3 amino acids: CARILGRERISTDTQYF. CDR3 nucleotide sequence: TGTGCCAGAATACTAGGGCGGGAGCGTATTAGCACAGATACGCAGTATTTT.

In this sample, this clone turned up a few times. The V call is TRBV25-1, the J call TRBJ2-3; 9 bases are a match to TRBD2. CDR3 length equals 17 residues. The germline V gene encodes CDR1 MGHDK and CDR2 SYGVNS. After removal of 0 bases from V and 5 bases from J, the junction contained 9 bases not matched to a gene. Here the CDR3 reads CASSEYVAGVEEDTQYF. DNA of the CDR3: TGTGCCAGCAGTGAATACGTAGCGGGAGTGGAAGAAGATACGCAGTATTTT.

This clone was counted ten times or more. The chain carries TRBV9 and TRBJ2-4, with 7 positions matching TRBD2. V lost 4 bases, J lost 3 bases, and 7 bases stayed unmatched. The CDR3 contains 15 residues. Germline lookup yields CDR1 SGDLS and CDR2 YYNGEE. The CDR3 DNA is TGTGCCAGCAGCCCCGCTGCGGGGGTCAAAAACATTCAGTACTTC. Encoded protein: CASSPAAGVKNIQYF. Full variable domain (outside the CDR3, taken from reference TRBV9 and TRBJ2-4): DSGVTQTPKHLITATGQRVTLRCSPRSGDLSVYWYQQSLDQGLQFLIQYYNGEERAKGNILERFSAQQFPDLHSELNLSSLELGDSALYFCASSPAAGVKNIQYFGAGTRLSVL.

At least ten counts were recorded for this clone. The chain links TRBV5-6 to TRBJ1-2; 7 positions match TRBD1. V lost 2 bases, J lost 3 bases, and 10 bases stayed unmatched. The CDR3 has 16 residues. Germline V gives CDR1 SGHDT, CDR2 YYEEEE. The CDR3 DNA follows: TGTGCCAGCAGCTTCTATCTGGGACAGAATTACTATGGCTACACCTTC. Protein product: CASSFYLGQNYYGYTF.

This clone was detected ten times or more. The V and J genes are TRBV5-1 and TRBJ1-4, with D possibly matching TRBD1 (5 bases). Germline V gene data show CDR1 as SGHRS and CDR2 as YFSETQ. V was pared by 0 bases and J by 7 bases, with 13 bases between. This CDR3 contains 15 residues. In DNA form, the CDR3 reads TGCGCCAGCAGCTTGGAAAGGGGCCAGGGTGAAAAACTGTTTTTT. This sequence encodes CASSLERGQGEKLFF.

This clone appeared a few times. The CDR3 DNA is TGTGCCAGCAGCGTAGGGGTTTTGCAGGCGGGAGGAGGTACCGGGGAGCTGTTTTTT. Its protein product is CASSVGVLQAGGGTGELFF. The genes are TRBV9 and TRBJ2-2, with TRBD2 matching 8 bases. The germline gives CDR1 SGDLS, CDR2 YYNGEE. V gave up 0 bases and J gave up 5 bases; unmatched junction bases: 15. The CDR3 totals 19 residues.

This clone was observed at least ten times. V is TRBV11-2 and J is TRBJ2-7; 8 nucleotides line up with TRBD1. This CDR3 has 13 residues. The germline CDR1 and CDR2 sequences are SGHAT and FQNNGV. The trim removed 2 bases at V and 10 bases at J, leaving 7 bases unmatched. The CDR3 region is CASSLPGQGEQYV. DNA of the CDR3: TGTGCCAGCAGCTTACCCGGACAGGGCGAACAGTACGTC.

The chain combines TRBV7-9 with TRBJ2-2; D ambiguous. The CDR3 loop spans 16 amino acids. V lost 5 bases to trimming and J lost 1 base, with 14 bases between them. Germline V gene sequence: CDR1 SEHNR, CDR2 FQNEAQ (reference sequence). CDR3 in amino acids: CASSPRPLLNTGELFF. CDR3 nucleotides: TGTGCCAGCAGCCCGCGCCCCCTACTGAACACCGGGGAGCTGTTTTTT.

In its sample, this clone was seen many times. The gene calls are TRBV19 and TRBJ1-2, with a possible D match to TRBD1 (6 bases). Germline V lookup: CDR1 LNHDA, CDR2 SQIVND (reference sequence). Trimming shortened V by 8 bases and J by 5 bases, and 15 bases separated the two germline ends. This CDR3 is built from 13 residues. CDR3 nucleotides: TGTGCCAGTCGCCGACAGGTTGGATATGGCTACACCTTC. Its translation is CASRRQVGYGYTF.

This clone was seen at least ten times. The chain is built from TRBV2 and TRBJ2-3, with no clear D. The CDR3 consists of 14 residues. V gave up 2 bases and J gave up 0 bases, with 6 bases separating them. Germline lookup yields CDR1 SNHLY and CDR2 FYNNEI. This CDR3 reads CASSEFRSTDTQYF. CDR3 nucleotides: TGTGCCAGCAGTGAATTTAGAAGCACAGATACGCAGTATTTT.

This clone showed up many times. The rearrangement uses TRBV15 and TRBJ1-1; D is unresolved. This CDR3 is 16 amino acids long. V shed 2 bases and J shed 0 bases, with 13 bases lying between them. Germline V lookup: CDR1 LNHNV, CDR2 YYDKDF (reference sequence). The CDR3 spells CATSRTGRVMNTEAFF. The CDR3 bases are TGTGCCACCAGCAGAACCGGGAGGGTTATGAACACTGAAGCTTTCTTT.

This clone was seen many times. The chain is built from TRBV19 and TRBJ1-1; D gene uncertain. V was clipped by 6 bases and J by 0 bases, with 14 bases between them. The CDR3 length is 15 residues. The germline CDR1 and CDR2 sequences are LNHDA and SQIVND (reference sequence). The CDR3 sequence: CASSLAGPMNTEAFF. In nucleotides, the CDR3 is TGTGCCAGTAGCCTAGCGGGTCCGATGAACACTGAAGCTTTCTTT.

This clone was detected ten times or more. The chain is built from TRBV6-1 and TRBJ2-7, with TRBD2 identical over 8 bases. J was trimmed by 2 bases and V by 7 bases; bases with no gene match: 10. Germline V gene data show CDR1 as MNHNS and CDR2 as SASEGT. The CDR3 length is 15 residues. This CDR3 is CASTPSGGVTYEQYF. The CDR3 DNA reads as TGTGCCAGCACTCCCTCGGGGGGGGTAACCTACGAGCAGTACTTC.

This clone was detected ten times or more. The genes are TRBV5-8 and TRBJ1-5; possible D gene TRBD1, 5 bases. This CDR3 has 15 amino acids. Germline lookup yields CDR1 SGHTS and CDR2 YDEGEE. V was pared by 5 bases and J by 6 bases, with 18 bases between. This chain's CDR3 is CASSLRGPLFQPQHF. Here the CDR3 DNA reads TGTGCCAGCAGTTTAAGGGGTCCATTATTTCAGCCCCAGCATTTT.

This clone was detected ten times or more. The rearrangement uses TRBV5-1 and TRBJ2-2, with a possible D match to TRBD2 (5 bases). The CDR3 totals 15 residues. Trimming removed 7 bases at V and 0 bases at J, with 13 bases between. Germline loops: CDR1 SGHRS, CDR2 YFSETQ. The CDR3 coding sequence is TGCGCCAGCGGACTCGCCGGACCGAACACCGGGGAGCTGTTTTTT. It codes for CASGLAGPNTGELFF.

The table lists this clone with many counts. The CDR3 loop reads CATIREGGQPQHF. In nucleotides, the CDR3 is TGTGCCACCATAAGAGAGGGCGGTCAGCCCCAGCATTTT. The chain uses TRBV6-1 and TRBJ1-5; D gene unclear. Germline values: CDR1 MNHNS, CDR2 SASEGT. The V and J ends lost 10 bases and 6 bases respectively, with 16 bases between them. The CDR3 has 13 amino acids.

This clone came up many times. This chain uses TRBV4-3 with TRBJ1-5; possible D gene TRBD1, 6 bases. The CDR3 covers 16 residues. The V end lost 3 bases, the J end lost 4 bases, and 16 bases lay between the germline ends. Germline V lookup: CDR1 LGHNA, CDR2 YSLEER. The CDR3 sequence: CASSQDRGSINQPQHF. The CDR3 DNA reads TGCGCCAGCAGCCAGGACAGAGGGAGTATTAATCAGCCCCAGCATTTT.

This clone was seen many times. The chain uses TRBV6-6 and TRBJ2-2; a possible D gene is TRBD1 (6 bases). Germline V CDR1 and CDR2: MNHNY, SVGAGI (reference sequence). This CDR3 has 13 residues. V lost 5 bases to trimming and J lost 5 bases, with 9 bases between them. The CDR3 loop reads CASSARGTGELFF. For the CDR3, the DNA is TGTGCCAGCAGTGCAAGGGGGACCGGGGAGCTGTTTTTT.